The text below deals with one TCR beta chain. Antigen unknown. The time point: blood 2 weeks post-SBRT. This sample's treatment: 15 Gy SBRT to primary tumor, nephrectomy 4 weeks later. Germline assignment: CDR1 SGHRS and CDR2 YFSETQ. V dropped 6 bases and J dropped 3 bases, with 10 bases sitting between them. The CDR3 has 13 amino acids. This entry belongs to a study of radiation and T cells in renal cell carcinoma. Notes on the study in general: In blood, top tumor clones expanded by 2 weeks, shrinking by 4.

Clones were read by immunoSEQ multiplex PCR, and TCRdb kept only the in-frame ones, dropping some. This sample has some 120,000 clones, with roughly four fifths found just once. The rearrangement links TRBV5-1 to TRBJ2-1; possible D gene TRBD2, 6 bases. The source material was blood, sampled from a patient whose treatment included radiotherapy and nephrectomy. The origin of this receptor is a woman aged 55-69 years with renal cell carcinoma. The CDR3 region is CASTRGGYNEQFF. In DNA form, the CDR3 reads TGCGCCAGCACCCGGGGAGGCTACAATGAGCAGTTCTTC.